This section outlines one T cell receptor beta chain sequence together with its context. Its antigen is unknown. These data are taken from a study of shared clonotypes between healthy human individuals. For the study at large: Donors, aged 18 to 49, were a couple of women and three men.

The method was immunoSEQ multiplex PCR; TCRdb's version includes in-frame clones alone and lacks a portion of them. The data hold more than 2,000,000 clones, with around 94% observed a single time. The CDR3 contains 16 residues. Per the germline V gene, CDR1 is MDHEN and CDR2 is SYDVKM. V shed 3 bases and J shed 0 bases, with 11 bases lying between them. Study-wide results and caveats: Generally, naive subsets (rather than memory subsets) showed larger estimated richness. The diversity represented, both genetic and in exposure history, was limited by few donors.

Sequenced: naive CD4+ T cells sorted from blood. The subset was: CD45RA+ positively selected. The clonotype originates from a man aged 18 to 30 in good health. The chain joins TRBV28 to TRBJ1-4; D remains unclear. The CDR3 protein is CASSLGLFATNEKLFF. The CDR3 DNA reads TGTGCCAGCAGTTTGGGTCTCTTTGCAACTAATGAAAAACTGTTTTTT.